This is a list of T cell receptor beta chains from one sample in a study of blood T cell repertoires in COVID-19. Profiled with immunoSEQ multiplex PCR; TCRdb holds only in-frame clones, not every one. Of approximately 190,000 clones listed, about 82% are singletons. The sequenced material came from peripheral blood. These receptor sequences come from a woman in her 30s with acute or convalescent COVID-19. Both conserved end residues are part of each CDR3. The order of the fields is J gene, D gene, V gene, clone size, CDR3 DNA, CDR3 protein. A D gene is named only where the DNA matches it firmly. The listing skips clone size in some rows; elsewhere it reads once, few, many or a size class.

TRBJ1-4 - TRBV27 - TGTGCCAGCAGCCGGCCAGGGAGGGGTGAAAAACTGTTTTTT CASSRPGRGEKLFF
TRBJ1-1 - TRBV28 - TGTGCCAGCACTTCCCTGGCAGGGAGGACTGAAGCTTTCTTT CASTSLAGRTEAFF
TRBJ2-3 TRBD2 TRBV25-1 - TGTGCCAGCAGTGATCTACCTGGGGAGGGTTACACAGATACGCAGTATTTT CASSDLPGEGYTDTQYF
TRBJ1-5 TRBD1 TRBV27 - TGTGCCAGCAGTTTGTGGGCAGGGGGGAATCAGCCCCAGCATTTT CASSLWAGGNQPQHF
TRBJ2-7 - TRBV6-5 few TGTGCCACTAGCCGGGGGATACCCTACGAGCAGTACTTC CATSRGIPYEQYF
TRBJ1-1 TRBD1 TRBV2 - TGTGCCAGCAATTGGGACAGGTTCGAAGCTTTCTTT CASNWDRFEAFF
TRBJ1-5 - TRBV19 - TGTGCCAGTAGCGCAGGGGACCGTAGGTTCCGCAATCAGCCCCAGCATTTT CASSAGDRRFRNQPQHF
TRBJ2-1 TRBD2 TRBV28 - TGTGCCAGCAGTACGTATGGCGGGAGTGGGAATGAGCAGTTCTTC CASSTYGGSGNEQFF
TRBJ2-7 TRBD1 TRBV5-5 - TGTGCCAGCAGCTTCGCCCGGGACAGTTACTCCTACGAGCAGTACTTC CASSFARDSYSYEQYF
TRBJ2-1 TRBD2 TRBV30 - TGTGCCTGGAGGCTGGGTGGTAGCGGGAGACGCGCCTACAATGAGCAGTTCTTC CAWRLGGSGRRAYNEQFF
TRBJ1-1 - TRBV11-2 - TGTGCCAGCAGGTTTTCCGGACAGAACACTGAAGCTTTCTTT CASRFSGQNTEAFF
TRBJ1-5 - TRBV30 - TGTGCCTGGAGTACCCCAATTCAACAGGGAAGGGGCAATCAGCCCCAGCATTTT CAWSTPIQQGRGNQPQHF
TRBJ2-6 TRBD1 TRBV28 - TGTGCCAGCAGTTTGGGGGTTTCGGGACAGGGCTCTGGGGCCAACGTCCTGACTTTC CASSLGVSGQGSGANVLTF
TRBJ1-5 TRBD1 TRBV14 few TGTGCCAGCAGCCATCCGGGACAGGGGGTCTATAGCAATCAGCCCCAGCATTTT CASSHPGQGVYSNQPQHF
TRBJ1-1 - TRBV6-5 - TGTGCCAGCAGTTACTCACTACCCCCGACGAACACTGAAGCTTTCTTT CASSYSLPPTNTEAFF
TRBJ2-5 - TRBV3-1/TRBV3-2 - TGTGCCAGCAGCCAAGCGGAGACCCAGTACTTC CASSQAETQYF
TRBJ1-1 - TRBV6-6 - TGTGCCAGCAACTCCGGGAGGGGGAGGCCTGAAGCTTTCTTT CASNSGRGRPEAFF
TRBJ1-2 TRBD1 TRBV29-1 few TGCAGCGTTGGCTCCACAGGGGATGGCTACACCTTC CSVGSTGDGYTF
TRBJ1-2 - TRBV14 many TGTGCCAGCAGCCAAGTATCGACAGCTGGCTACACCTTC CASSQVSTAGYTF
TRBJ2-7 - TRBV7-6 - TGTGCCAGCAGCTTAACAGGGAATTCCGAGCAGTACTTC CASSLTGNSEQYF
TRBJ1-5 TRBD1 TRBV5-1 - TGCGCCAGCAGCCTCCGGGACAGGGGAACTCCCCCAAGGGGCAATCAGCCCCAGCATTTT CASSLRDRGTPPRGNQPQHF
TRBJ1-4 - TRBV5-1 once TGCGCCAGCAGCTTGGTGGGAGTAAGCCGTGAAAAACTGTTTTTT CASSLVGVSREKLFF
TRBJ2-7 - TRBV19 once TGTGCCAGTAGTATAGCGGTGACAGTCTACGAGCAGTACTTC CASSIAVTVYEQYF
TRBJ2-5 TRBD2 TRBV2 few TGTGCCAGCAGTGCATGGAGGATTACCGGGACTAGCGGGAGACGGGAGACCCAGTACTTC CASSAWRITGTSGRRETQYF
TRBJ2-7 TRBD2 TRBV27 - TGTGCCAGCACCAACAACTACCGGGACTACCCCTACGAGCAGTACTTC CASTNNYRDYPYEQYF
TRBJ2-1 TRBD2 TRBV18 once TGTGCCAGCTCACCACAGGCGCGGGGGGACAATGAGCAGTTCTTC CASSPQARGDNEQFF
TRBJ1-5 TRBD1 TRBV2 - TGTGCCGGCTCAGACAGGGCTGGACAGCCCCAGCATTTT CAGSDRAGQPQHF
TRBJ1-2 - TRBV19 - TGTGCCAGTACCTGGGGGGCTAACTATGGCTACACCTTC CASTWGANYGYTF
TRBJ1-2 - TRBV28 - TGTGCCAGCAAGCGAGCGAACTATGGCTACACCTTC CASKRANYGYTF
TRBJ2-1 - TRBV4-2 - TGTGCCAGCAGCCAAGACTCCCCTATCAAAACCCCGAGATATGAGCAGTTCTTC CASSQDSPIKTPRYEQFF
TRBJ2-3 - TRBV12-3/TRBV12-4 - TGTGCCAGCAGTTTAATTGTCAGTAATACGCAGTATTTT CASSLIVSNTQYF
TRBJ1-1 - TRBV2 - TGTGCCAGCAGTGAATCACAGGCCAACACTGAAGCTTTCTTT CASSESQANTEAFF
TRBJ1-6 - TRBV9 - TGTGCCAGCAGCGTAGAACACATTATTACCTCACCCCTCCACTTT CASSVEHIITSPLHF
TRBJ1-3 - TRBV7-2 - TGTGCCAGCAGCCAGGGTGCCCTCTCAGGAAACACCATATATTTT CASSQGALSGNTIYF
TRBJ2-3 - TRBV15 many TGTGCCACCAGCCCCCGCGAGGGAACACACACAGATACGCAGTATTTT CATSPREGTHTDTQYF
TRBJ1-2 - TRBV6-5 - TGTGCCAGCAATGGGGGGGCTTATGGCTACACCTTC CASNGGAYGYTF
TRBJ1-1 - TRBV12-3/TRBV12-4 - TGTGCCAGCAGCCTCGGGACACAAGCTTTCTTT CASSLGTQAFF
TRBJ2-5 TRBD1 TRBV2 - TGTGCCAGCAGTCGCCGACAGGGGTTAGAGACCCAGTACTTC CASSRRQGLETQYF
TRBJ1-1 - TRBV27 once TGTGCCAGCAGTTTAGAACGCGGTGACGAAGCTTTCTTT CASSLERGDEAFF
TRBJ2-2 - TRBV5-1 - TGCGCCAGCAGCTACAGGGTTTCGAACACCGGGGAGCTGTTTTTT CASSYRVSNTGELFF
TRBJ2-7 - TRBV7-8 - TGTGCCAGCAGCTCAGCCAGGGGCGAGCAGTACTTC CASSSARGEQYF
TRBJ2-1 TRBD1 TRBV28 - TGTGCCAGCAGCCTCGTGACAGGGGTCAATGAGCAGTTCTTC CASSLVTGVNEQFF
TRBJ1-1 - TRBV5-1 - TGCGCCAGCAGCTTGTCTGGGGGCGGTCACACTGAAGCTTTCTTT CASSLSGGGHTEAFF
TRBJ2-7 TRBD2 TRBV6-1 - TGTGCCAGCAGTGAAGCAGCGGGGGGGCCTCACGAGCAGTACTTC CASSEAAGGPHEQYF
TRBJ1-2 - TRBV19 - TGTGCCAGTGGGTCAGGCTATAACTATGGCTACACCTTC CASGSGYNYGYTF
TRBJ1-5 - TRBV28 - TGTGCCAGCAGTCCCAGGGGTTTCAATCAGCCCCAGCATTTT CASSPRGFNQPQHF
TRBJ1-2 - TRBV7-8 - TGTGCCAGCAGGCCACAGGGACCCTATGGCTACACCTTC CASRPQGPYGYTF
TRBJ2-7 - TRBV6-5 - TGTGCCAGCTGCCGGGGTATTGTGGGCGGCTACGAGCAGTACTTC CASCRGIVGGYEQYF
TRBJ1-6 TRBD1 TRBV18 - TGTGCCAGCTCCCCGGGGACAGGATCCTCACCCCTCCACTTT CASSPGTGSSPLHF
TRBJ1-6 - TRBV6-1 - TGTGCCAGCAGTGATAGGAGCAATTCACCCCTCCACTTT CASSDRSNSPLHF
TRBJ2-5 TRBD2 TRBV7-9 - TGTGCCAGCAGCGCCAGACTAGCGGGAGCCTTTACTCAAGAGACCCAGTACTTC CASSARLAGAFTQETQYF
TRBJ2-7 - TRBV21-1 - TGTGCCAGCAGCAAAGTTCCGGCGGGAGGGGAACTCTACGAGCAGTACTTC CASSKVPAGGELYEQYF
TRBJ2-5 TRBD2 TRBV7-2 - TGTGCCAGCAGCTTAGGTTTCTCGCGGGGGGCAGAAGAGACCCAGTACTTC CASSLGFSRGAEETQYF
TRBJ2-3 - TRBV19 - TGTGCCAGTAGTATAGATCGAAGCGGAGATAGCACAGATACGCAGTATTTT CASSIDRSGDSTDTQYF